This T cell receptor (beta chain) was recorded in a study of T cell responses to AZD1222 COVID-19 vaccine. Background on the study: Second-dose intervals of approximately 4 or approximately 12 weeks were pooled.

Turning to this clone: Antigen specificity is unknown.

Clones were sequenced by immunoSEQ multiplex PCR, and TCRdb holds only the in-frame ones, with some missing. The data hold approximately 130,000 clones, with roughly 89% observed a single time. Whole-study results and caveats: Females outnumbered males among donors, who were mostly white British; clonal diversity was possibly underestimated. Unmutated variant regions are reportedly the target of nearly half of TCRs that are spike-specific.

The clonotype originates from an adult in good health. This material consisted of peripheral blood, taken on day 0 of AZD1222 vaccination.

Here the CDR3 reads CASRTGGYGYTF. The DNA of the CDR3 is TGTGCCAGCAGGACAGGGGGCTACGGCTACACCTTC. The chain links TRBV27 to TRBJ1-2; TRBD1 agrees at 10 bases. The CDR3 spans 12 residues. Trimming took 6 bases from V and 8 from J; bases not matched to a gene: 3. Germline CDR1 and CDR2: MNHEY and SMNVEV (reference sequence).